The clone carrying this T cell receptor (beta chain) was recorded only once. The junction and the germline gene differ at one end; a read error may be behind it. Followed over time, Seattle patients had been enrolled while infection was active. The sample is drawn from a study of blood T cell repertoires in COVID-19. Original processing notes: Reference gene primers were amplified, and this amplification served to estimate nucleated cell counts. The data were produced by immunoSEQ multiplex PCR, yet TCRdb's version contains in-frame clones alone and is incomplete. D and trimming come from the DNA, and the V and J calls and clone size come from that table. The table lists under 50,000 clones, nearly 90% of them singletons, with approximately 4.5% in the top ten. Germline V gene sequence: CDR1 SQVTM, CDR2 ANQGSEA. This CDR3 comprises 12 residues.

The sample consisted of peripheral blood. This chain joins TRBV29-1 and TRBJ1-2; D gene unclear. This sequence originates from a man aged 60 to 69 with COVID-19, enrolled during active disease. CDR3 residues: CSVEGPNYDYTF. The CDR3 coding sequence is TGCAGCGTTGAAGGCCCTAACTATGACTACACCTTC. Full variable domain (outside the CDR3, taken from reference TRBV29-1 and TRBJ1-2): SAVISQKPSRDICQRGTSLTIQCQVDSQVTMMFWYRQQPGQSLTLIATANQGSEATYESGFVIDKFPISRPNLTFSTLTVSNMSPEDSSIYLCSVEGPNYDYTFGSGTRLTVV.